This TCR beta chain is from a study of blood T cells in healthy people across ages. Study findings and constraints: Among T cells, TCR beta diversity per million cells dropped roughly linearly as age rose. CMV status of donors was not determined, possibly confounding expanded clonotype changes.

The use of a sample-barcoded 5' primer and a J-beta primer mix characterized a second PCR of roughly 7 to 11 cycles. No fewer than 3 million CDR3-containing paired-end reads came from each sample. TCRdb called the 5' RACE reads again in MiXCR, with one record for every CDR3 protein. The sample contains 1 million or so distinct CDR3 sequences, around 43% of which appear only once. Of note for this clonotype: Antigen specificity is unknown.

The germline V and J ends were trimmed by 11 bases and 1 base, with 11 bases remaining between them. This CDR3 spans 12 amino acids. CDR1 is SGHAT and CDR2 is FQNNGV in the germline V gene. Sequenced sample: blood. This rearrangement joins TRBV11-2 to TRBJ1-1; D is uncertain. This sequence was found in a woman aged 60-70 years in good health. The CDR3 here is CAGRDANTEAFF. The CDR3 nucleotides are TGTGCCGGTCGTGACGCGAACACTGAAGCTTTCTTT.